This T cell receptor beta chain stems from a study of T-cell reconstitution after alpha-beta-depleted transplantation in children. Researchers prepared the TCRbeta library using unique molecular identifiers, the study reports. Each CDR3 protein is one row after TCRdb ran MiXCR on the PCR reads. The repertoire holds about 400,000 distinct CDR3 sequences, roughly 20% seen once, with approximately 3.9% in the top ten. The CDR3 contains 14 residues. With 6 bases clipped from V and 5 bases from J, the junction kept 9 bases outside the gene matches. This clonotype was found a few times. The V call is TRBV12-3 or TRBV12-4, the J call TRBJ2-5; 7 nucleotides match TRBD2. This receptor was obtained from a human donor who donated a stem cell graft to a child with acute myeloid leukemia. The sample in question was PBMCs from the stem cell graft donor, obtained from the stem cell graft. CDR3: CASRASGNRETQYF. CDR3 DNA: TGTGCCAGCAGAGCCAGCGGGAATCGGGAGACCCAGTACTTC.